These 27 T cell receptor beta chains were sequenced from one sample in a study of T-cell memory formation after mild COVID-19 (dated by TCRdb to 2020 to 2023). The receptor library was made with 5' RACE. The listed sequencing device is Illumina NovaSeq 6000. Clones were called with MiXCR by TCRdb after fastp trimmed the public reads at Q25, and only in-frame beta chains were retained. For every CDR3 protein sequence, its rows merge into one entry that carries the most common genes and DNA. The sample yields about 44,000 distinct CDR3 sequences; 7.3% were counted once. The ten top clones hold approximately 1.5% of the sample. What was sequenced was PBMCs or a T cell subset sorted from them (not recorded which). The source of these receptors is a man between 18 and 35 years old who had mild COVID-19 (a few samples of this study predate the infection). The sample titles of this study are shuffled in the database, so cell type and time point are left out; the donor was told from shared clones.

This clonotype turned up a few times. The CDR3 sequence: CASSQALTARRKGSPLHF. CDR3 DNA: TGCGCCAGCAGCCAAGCTTTGACAGCTAGGCGAAAAGGCTCACCCCTCCACTTT. The J gene is TRBJ1-6, the V gene TRBV4-1; D is possibly TRBD1 (5 bases). The V gene's germline CDR1 is MGHRA and CDR2 YSYEKL. Trimming left V 1 base short and J 10 bases short, with 23 bases between. The CDR3 sequence is 18 residues long.

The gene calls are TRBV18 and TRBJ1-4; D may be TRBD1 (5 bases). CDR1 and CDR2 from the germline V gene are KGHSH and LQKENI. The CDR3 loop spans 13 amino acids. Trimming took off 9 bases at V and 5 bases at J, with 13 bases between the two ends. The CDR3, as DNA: TGTGCCAGTCTCGCAGGGATCAATGAAAAACTGTTTTTT. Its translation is CASLAGINEKLFF.

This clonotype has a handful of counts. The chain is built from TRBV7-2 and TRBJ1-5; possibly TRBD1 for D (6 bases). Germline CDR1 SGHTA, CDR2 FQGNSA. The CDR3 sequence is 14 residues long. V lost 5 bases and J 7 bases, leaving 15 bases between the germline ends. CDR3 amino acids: CASSPGTRGQPQHF. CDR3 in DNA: TGTGCCAGCAGCCCCGGGACACGGGGGCAGCCCCAGCATTTT.

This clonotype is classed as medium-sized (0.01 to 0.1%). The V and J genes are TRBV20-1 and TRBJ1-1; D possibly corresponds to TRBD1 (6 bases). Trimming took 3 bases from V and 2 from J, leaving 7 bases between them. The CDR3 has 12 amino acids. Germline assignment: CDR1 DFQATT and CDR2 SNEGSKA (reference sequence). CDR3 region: CSARTGNTEAFF. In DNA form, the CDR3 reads TGCAGTGCTAGGACAGGTAACACTGAAGCTTTCTTT.

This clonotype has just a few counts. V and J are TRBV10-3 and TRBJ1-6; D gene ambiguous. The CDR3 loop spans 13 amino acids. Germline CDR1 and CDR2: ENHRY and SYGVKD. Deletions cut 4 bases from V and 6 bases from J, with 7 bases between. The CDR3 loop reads CAISGSINSPLHF. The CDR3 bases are TGTGCCATCAGTGGCTCTATTAATTCACCCCTCCACTTT.

CDR3 in DNA: TGTGCCAGCAGCAATGGCAGGGATCAGCCCCAGCATTTT. Translating gives CASSNGRDQPQHF. V gene TRBV7-8 combines with J gene TRBJ1-5, with a tentative D call TRBD1 (5 bases). CDR1 is SGHVS, CDR2 FQNEAQ, per germline. V was trimmed by 5 bases and J by 5 bases, leaving 10 bases between them. CDR3 length: 13 amino acids.

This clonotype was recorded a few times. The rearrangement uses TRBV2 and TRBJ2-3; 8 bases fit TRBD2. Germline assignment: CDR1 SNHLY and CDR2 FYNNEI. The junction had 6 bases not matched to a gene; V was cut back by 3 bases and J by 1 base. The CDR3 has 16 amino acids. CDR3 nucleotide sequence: TGTGCCAGCAGTGATTGGGACGGGGGGGGCACAGATACGCAGTATTTT. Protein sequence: CASSDWDGGGTDTQYF.

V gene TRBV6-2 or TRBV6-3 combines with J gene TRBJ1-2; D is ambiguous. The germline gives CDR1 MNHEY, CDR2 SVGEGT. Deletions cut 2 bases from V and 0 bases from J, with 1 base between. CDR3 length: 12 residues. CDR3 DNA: TGTGCCAGCAGTTACACTAACTATGGCTACACCTTC. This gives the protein CASSYTNYGYTF.

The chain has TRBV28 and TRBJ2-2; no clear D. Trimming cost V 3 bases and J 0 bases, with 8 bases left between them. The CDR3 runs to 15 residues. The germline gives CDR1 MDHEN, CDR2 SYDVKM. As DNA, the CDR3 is TGTGCCAGCAGTTTGATCTCCTCGAACACCGGGGAGCTGTTTTTT. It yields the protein CASSLISSNTGELFF.

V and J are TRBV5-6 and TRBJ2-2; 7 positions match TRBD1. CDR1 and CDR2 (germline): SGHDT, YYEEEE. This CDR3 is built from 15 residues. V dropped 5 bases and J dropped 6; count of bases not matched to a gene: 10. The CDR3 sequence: CASSSRHRGSGELFF. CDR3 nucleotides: TGTGCCAGCAGTTCCCGGCACAGGGGTTCCGGGGAGCTGTTTTTT. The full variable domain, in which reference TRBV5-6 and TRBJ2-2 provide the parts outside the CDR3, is DAGVTQSPTHLIKTRGQQVTLRCSPKSGHDTVSWYQQALGQGPQFIFQYYEEEERQRGNFPDRFSGHQFPNYSSELNVNALLLGDSALYLCASSSRHRGSGELFFGEGSRLTVL.

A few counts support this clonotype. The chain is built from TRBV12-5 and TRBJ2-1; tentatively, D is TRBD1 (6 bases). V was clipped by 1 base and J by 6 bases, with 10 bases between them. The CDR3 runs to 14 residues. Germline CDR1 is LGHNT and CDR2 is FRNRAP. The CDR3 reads CASGLDREVNEQFF. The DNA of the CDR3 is TGTGCTAGTGGTTTGGACAGGGAAGTCAATGAGCAGTTCTTC. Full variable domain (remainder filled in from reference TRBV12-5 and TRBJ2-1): DARVTQTPRHKVTEMGQEVTMRCQPILGHNTVFWYRQTMMQGLELLAYFRNRAPLDDSGMPKDRFSAEMPDATLATLKIQPSEPRDSAVYFCASGLDREVNEQFFGPGTRLTVL.

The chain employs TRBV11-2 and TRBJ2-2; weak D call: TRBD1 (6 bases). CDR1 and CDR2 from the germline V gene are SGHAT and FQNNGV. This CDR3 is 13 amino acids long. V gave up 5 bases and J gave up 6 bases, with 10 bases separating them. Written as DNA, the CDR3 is TGTGCCAGCAGCCACTACAGGGCCGGGGAGCTGTTTTTT. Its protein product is CASSHYRAGELFF. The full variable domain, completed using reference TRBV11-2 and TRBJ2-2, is EAGVAQSPRYKIIEKRQSVAFWCNPISGHATLYWYQQILGQGPKLLIQFQNNGVVDDSQLPKDRFSAERLKGVDSTLKIQPAKLEDSAVYLCASSHYRAGELFFGEGSRLTVL.

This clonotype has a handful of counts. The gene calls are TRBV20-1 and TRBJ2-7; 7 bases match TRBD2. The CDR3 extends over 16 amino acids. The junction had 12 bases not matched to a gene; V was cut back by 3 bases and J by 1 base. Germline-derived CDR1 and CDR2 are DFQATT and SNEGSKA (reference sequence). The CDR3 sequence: CSASEKRSGVSYEQYF. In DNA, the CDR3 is TGCAGTGCTAGCGAGAAGAGAAGCGGGGTGTCCTACGAGCAGTACTTC.

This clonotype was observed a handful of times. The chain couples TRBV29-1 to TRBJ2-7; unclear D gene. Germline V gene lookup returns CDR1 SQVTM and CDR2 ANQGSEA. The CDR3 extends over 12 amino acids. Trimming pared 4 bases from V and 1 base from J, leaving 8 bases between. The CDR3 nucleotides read TGCAGCGTTGCTTCAGCTTCCTACGAGCAGTACTTC. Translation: CSVASASYEQYF.

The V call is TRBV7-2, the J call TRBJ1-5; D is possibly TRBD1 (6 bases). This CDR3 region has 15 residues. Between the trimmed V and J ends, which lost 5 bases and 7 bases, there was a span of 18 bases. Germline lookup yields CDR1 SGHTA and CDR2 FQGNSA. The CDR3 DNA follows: TGTGCCAGCAGCCCTAGACGGGGGGCGGCACAGCCCCAGCATTTT. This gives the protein CASSPRRGAAQPQHF.

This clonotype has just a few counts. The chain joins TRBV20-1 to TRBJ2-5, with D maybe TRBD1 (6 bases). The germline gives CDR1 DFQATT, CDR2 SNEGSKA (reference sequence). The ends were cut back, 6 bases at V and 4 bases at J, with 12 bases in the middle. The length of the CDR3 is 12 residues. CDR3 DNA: TGCAGTGCCCGAGGACAGACAGAGACCCAGTACTTC. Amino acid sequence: CSARGQTETQYF.

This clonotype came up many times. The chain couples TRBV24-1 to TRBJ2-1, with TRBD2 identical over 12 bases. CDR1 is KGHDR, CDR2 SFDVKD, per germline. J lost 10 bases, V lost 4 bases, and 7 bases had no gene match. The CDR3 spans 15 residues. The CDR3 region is CATSDPSGGAQEQFF. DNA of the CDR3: TGTGCCACCAGTGACCCTAGCGGGGGGGCCCAGGAGCAGTTCTTC.

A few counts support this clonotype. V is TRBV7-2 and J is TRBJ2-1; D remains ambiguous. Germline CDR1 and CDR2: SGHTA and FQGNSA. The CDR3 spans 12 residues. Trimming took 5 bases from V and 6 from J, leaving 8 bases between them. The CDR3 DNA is TGTGCCAGCAGCAGCACGGGCAATGAGCAGTTCTTC. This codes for CASSSTGNEQFF.

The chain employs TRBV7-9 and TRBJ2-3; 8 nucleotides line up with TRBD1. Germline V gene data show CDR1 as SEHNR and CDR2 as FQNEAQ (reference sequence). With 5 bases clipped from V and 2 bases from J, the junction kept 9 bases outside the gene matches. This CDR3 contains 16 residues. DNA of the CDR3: TGTGCCAGCAGCCAGATGACAGGGGCCTACACAGATACGCAGTATTTT. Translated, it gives CASSQMTGAYTDTQYF. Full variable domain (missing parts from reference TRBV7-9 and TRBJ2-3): DTGVSQNPRHKITKRGQNVTFRCDPISEHNRLYWYRQTLGQGPEFLTYFQNEAQLEKSRLLSDRFSAERPKGSFSTLEIQRTEQGDSAMYLCASSQMTGAYTDTQYFGPGTRLTVL.

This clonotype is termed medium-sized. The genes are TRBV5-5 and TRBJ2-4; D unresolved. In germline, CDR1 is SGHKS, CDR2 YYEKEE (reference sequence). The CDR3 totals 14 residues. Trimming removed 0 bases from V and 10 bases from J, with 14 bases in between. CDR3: CASSLDDNGRIQYF. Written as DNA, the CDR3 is TGTGCCAGCAGCTTGGATGACAATGGAAGGATTCAGTACTTC.

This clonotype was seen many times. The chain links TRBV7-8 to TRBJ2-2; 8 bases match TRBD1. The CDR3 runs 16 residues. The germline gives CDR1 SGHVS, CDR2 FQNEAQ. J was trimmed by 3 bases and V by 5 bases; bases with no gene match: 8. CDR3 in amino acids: CASSTRDRRYTGELFF. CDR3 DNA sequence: TGTGCCAGCAGCACCCGGGACAGGCGATACACCGGGGAGCTGTTTTTT.

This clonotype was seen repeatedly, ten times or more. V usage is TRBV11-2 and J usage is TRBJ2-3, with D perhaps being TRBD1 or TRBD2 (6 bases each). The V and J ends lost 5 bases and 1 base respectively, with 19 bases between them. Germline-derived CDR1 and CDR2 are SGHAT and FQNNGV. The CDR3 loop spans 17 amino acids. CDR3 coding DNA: TGTGCCAGCAGCCCTCCTGAGAGGGGGGCCGGCACAGATACGCAGTATTTT. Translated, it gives CASSPPERGAGTDTQYF.

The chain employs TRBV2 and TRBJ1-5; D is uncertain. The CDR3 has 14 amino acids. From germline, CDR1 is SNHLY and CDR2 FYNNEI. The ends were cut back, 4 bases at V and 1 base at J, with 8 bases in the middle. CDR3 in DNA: TGTGCCAGCAGTGTGACCTTCAGCAATCAGCCCCAGCATTTT. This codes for CASSVTFSNQPQHF.

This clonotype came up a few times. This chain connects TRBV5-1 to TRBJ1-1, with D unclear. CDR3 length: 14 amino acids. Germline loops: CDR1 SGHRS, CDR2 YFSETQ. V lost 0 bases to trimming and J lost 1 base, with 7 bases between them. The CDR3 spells CASSLVVGNTEAFF. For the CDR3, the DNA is TGCGCCAGCAGCTTGGTGGTAGGGAACACTGAAGCTTTCTTT.

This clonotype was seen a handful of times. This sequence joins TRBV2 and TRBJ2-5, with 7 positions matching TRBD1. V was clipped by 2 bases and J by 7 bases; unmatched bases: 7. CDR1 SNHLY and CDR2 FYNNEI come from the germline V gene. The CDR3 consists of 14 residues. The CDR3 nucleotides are TGTGCCAGCAGTGAAAACAGGGGCCCCGGGACCCAGTACTTC. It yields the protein CASSENRGPGTQYF. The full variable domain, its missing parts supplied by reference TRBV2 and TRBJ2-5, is EPEVTQTPSHQVTQMGQEVILRCVPISNHLYFYWYRQILGQKVEFLVSFYNNEISEKSEIFDDQFSVERPDGSNFTLKIRSTKLEDSAMYFCASSENRGPGTQYFGPGTRLLVL.

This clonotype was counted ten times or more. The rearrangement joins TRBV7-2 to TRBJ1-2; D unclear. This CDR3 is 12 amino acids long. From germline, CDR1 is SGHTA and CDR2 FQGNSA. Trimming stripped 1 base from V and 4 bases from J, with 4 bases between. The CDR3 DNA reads TGTGCCAGCAGCTTAGTTGGCTATGGCTACACCTTC. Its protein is CASSLVGYGYTF.

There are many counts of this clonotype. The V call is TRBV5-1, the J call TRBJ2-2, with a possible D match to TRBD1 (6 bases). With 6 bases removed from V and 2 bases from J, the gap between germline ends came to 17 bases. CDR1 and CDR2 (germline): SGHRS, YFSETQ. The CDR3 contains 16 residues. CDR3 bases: TGCGCCAGCAAAATGGGGGCCTCCGTTAACACCGGGGAGCTGTTTTTT. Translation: CASKMGASVNTGELFF.